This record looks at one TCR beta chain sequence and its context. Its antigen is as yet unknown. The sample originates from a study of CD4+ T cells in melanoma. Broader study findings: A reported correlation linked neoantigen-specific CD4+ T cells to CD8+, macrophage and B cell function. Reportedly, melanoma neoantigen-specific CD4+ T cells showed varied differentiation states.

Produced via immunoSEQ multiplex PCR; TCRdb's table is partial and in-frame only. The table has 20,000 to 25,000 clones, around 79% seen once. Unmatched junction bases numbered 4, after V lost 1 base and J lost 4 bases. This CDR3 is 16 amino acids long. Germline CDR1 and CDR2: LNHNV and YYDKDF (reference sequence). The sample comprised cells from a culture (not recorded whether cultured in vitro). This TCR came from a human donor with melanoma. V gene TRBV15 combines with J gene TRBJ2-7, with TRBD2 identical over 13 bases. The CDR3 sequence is CATSRARTSGGYEQYF. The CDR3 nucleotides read TGTGCCACCAGCAGAGCCCGGACTAGCGGGGGTTACGAGCAGTACTTC.